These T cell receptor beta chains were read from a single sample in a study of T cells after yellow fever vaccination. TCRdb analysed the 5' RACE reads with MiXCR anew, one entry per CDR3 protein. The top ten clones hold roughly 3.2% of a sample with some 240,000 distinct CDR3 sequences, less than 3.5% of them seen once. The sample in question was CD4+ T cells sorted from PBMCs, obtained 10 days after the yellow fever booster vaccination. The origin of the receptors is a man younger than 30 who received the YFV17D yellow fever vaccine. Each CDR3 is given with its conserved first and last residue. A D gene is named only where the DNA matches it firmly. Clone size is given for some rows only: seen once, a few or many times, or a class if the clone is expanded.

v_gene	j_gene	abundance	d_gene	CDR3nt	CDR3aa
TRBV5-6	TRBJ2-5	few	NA	TGTGCCAGCAGCTTGGGGTCTATGCAGACCCAGTACTTC	CASSLGSMQTQYF
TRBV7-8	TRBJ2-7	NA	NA	TGTGCCAGCAGCTTAGGACACATCTCCTACGAGCAGTACTTC	CASSLGHISYEQYF
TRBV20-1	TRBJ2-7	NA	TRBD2	TGCAGTGCCACTCCCACTAGCGGGGGGGGCTACGAGCAGTACTTC	CSATPTSGGGYEQYF
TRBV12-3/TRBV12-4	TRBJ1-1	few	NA	TGTGCCAGCAGAGGGGGGGGAGGGGGATCGTACACTGAAGCTTTCTTT	CASRGGGGGSYTEAFF
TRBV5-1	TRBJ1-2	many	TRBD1	TGCGCCAGCAGCTTGGCGGTGACAGGGGGCCGGATAGTTTACTATGGCTACACCTTC	CASSLAVTGGRIVYYGYTF
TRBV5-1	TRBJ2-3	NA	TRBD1	TGCGCCAGCAGCTTCGGGACAGCTGTTTGGGATACGCAGTATTTT	CASSFGTAVWDTQYF
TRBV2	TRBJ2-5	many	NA	TGTGCCAGCAGCCGACTAACACCACAAGAGACCCAGTACTTC	CASSRLTPQETQYF
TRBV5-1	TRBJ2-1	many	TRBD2	TGCGCCAGCAGCGGAACTAGCGGGGGGTACTACAATGAGCAGTTCTTC	CASSGTSGGYYNEQFF
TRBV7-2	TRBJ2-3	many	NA	TGTGCCAGCAGCCCCCATCGGGATACGCAGTATTTT	CASSPHRDTQYF
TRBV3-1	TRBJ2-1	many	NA	TGTGCCAGCAGCCAAGTATTCTCCCCACCCCCTGAGCAGTTCTTC	CASSQVFSPPPEQFF
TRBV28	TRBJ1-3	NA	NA	TGTGCCAGCAGTCAGCAGGGAGGAAACACCATATATTTT	CASSQQGGNTIYF
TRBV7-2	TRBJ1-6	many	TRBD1	TGTGCCAGCAGCACCTGGACAGGGAGGAATTCACCCCTCCACTTT	CASSTWTGRNSPLHF
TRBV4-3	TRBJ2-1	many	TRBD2	TGCGCCAGCAGCCAACCTAGCGGGGGCCTCAATGAGCAGTTCTTC	CASSQPSGGLNEQFF
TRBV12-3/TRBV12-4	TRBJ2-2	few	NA	TGTGCCAGCAGTTTTGTCGAAGGCGGGGAGCTGTTTTTT	CASSFVEGGELFF
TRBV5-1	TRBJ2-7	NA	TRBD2	TGCGCCAGCAGCTTTAGCGGGGGGGCCCGATACGAGCAGTACTTC	CASSFSGGARYEQYF
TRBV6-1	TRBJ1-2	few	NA	TGTGCCAGCAGTGAAGGATTGGATCGACAGTACGGCTATGGCTACACCTTC	CASSEGLDRQYGYGYTF
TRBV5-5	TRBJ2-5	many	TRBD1	TGTGCCAGCAGCTTGCCCACAGGGGGAGAGACCCAGTACTTC	CASSLPTGGETQYF
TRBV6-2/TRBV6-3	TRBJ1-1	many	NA	TGTGCCAGCAGTTACTCCCACATGGCCACTGAAGCTTTCTTT	CASSYSHMATEAFF
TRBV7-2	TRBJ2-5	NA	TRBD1	TGTGCCAGCAGCTCCGACAGGGGGCGGGAGACCCAGTACTTC	CASSSDRGRETQYF
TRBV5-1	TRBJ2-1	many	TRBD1	TGCGCCAGCAGCCCCCCTTTTAGGGGGACAGGGGCGGGTTTGGCTGAGCAGTTCTTC	CASSPPFRGTGAGLAEQFF
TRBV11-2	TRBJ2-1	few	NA	TGTGCCAGCAGCTTAGATGGATTGTACAATGAGCAGTTCTTC	CASSLDGLYNEQFF
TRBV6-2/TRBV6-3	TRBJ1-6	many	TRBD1	TGTGCCAGCAGACCTCGACAGGGGCATTCACCCCTCCACTTT	CASRPRQGHSPLHF
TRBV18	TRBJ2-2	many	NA	TGTGCCAGCTCCAGAGGAGGGACAAACACCGGGGAGCTGTTTTTT	CASSRGGTNTGELFF
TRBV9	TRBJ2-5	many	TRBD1	TGTGCCAGCAGCAAACCAGGGGGAAAAGAGACCCAGTACTTC	CASSKPGGKETQYF
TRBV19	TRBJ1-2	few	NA	TGTGCCAGTAGTATCGAGCAGGGGAACTATGGCTACACCTTC	CASSIEQGNYGYTF
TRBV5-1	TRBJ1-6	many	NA	TGCGCCAGCAGCTTGGATACAGATTCACCCCTCCACTTT	CASSLDTDSPLHF
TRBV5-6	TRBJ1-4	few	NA	TGTGCCAGCAGCTTAGGGGGGCGCTACGAAAAACTGTTTTTT	CASSLGGRYEKLFF
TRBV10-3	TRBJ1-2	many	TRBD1	TGTGCCATCACCCCGAATACAGGGGTCTATGGCTACACCTTC	CAITPNTGVYGYTF
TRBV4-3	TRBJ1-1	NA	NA	TGCGCCAGCAGCCAAGAGGACCGCTACACTGAAGCTTTCTTT	CASSQEDRYTEAFF
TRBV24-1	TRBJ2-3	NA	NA	TGTGCCACCAGTGAGCCCCGGGGGGCCGGATATACGCAGTATTTT	CATSEPRGAGYTQYF
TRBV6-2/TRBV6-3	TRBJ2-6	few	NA	TGTGCCAGCAGCCCCTATATGAGCTCTGGGGCCAACGTCCTGACTTTC	CASSPYMSSGANVLTF
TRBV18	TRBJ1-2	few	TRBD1	TGTGCCAGCTCACTGGGACAGGGATCTAACTATGGCTACACCTTC	CASSLGQGSNYGYTF
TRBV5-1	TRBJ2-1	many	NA	TGCGCCAGCCGGGACACCTCCTACAATGAGCAGTTCTTC	CASRDTSYNEQFF
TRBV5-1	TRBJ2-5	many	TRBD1	TGCGCCAGCAGCTTGGGACGAACAGGGGAAGAGACCCAGTACTTC	CASSLGRTGEETQYF
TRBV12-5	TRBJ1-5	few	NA	TGTGCTAGTGGTTTGGCAGGCTCTCAGCCCCAGCATTTT	CASGLAGSQPQHF
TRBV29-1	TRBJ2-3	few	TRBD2	TGCAGCGCATCCCCGACTAGCGGATTTACAGATACGCAGTATTTT	CSASPTSGFTDTQYF
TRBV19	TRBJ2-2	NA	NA	TGTGCCAGTACTCCCGGGCTAGTGGGCGGGGAGCTGTTTTTT	CASTPGLVGGELFF
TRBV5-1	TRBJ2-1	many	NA	TGCGCCAGCAGCTTGGGGTTTATCGGTAATGAGCAGTTCTTC	CASSLGFIGNEQFF
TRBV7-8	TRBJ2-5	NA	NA	TGTGCCAGCAGCTTAGTTCTGGGGTCGGAGACCCAGTACTTC	CASSLVLGSETQYF
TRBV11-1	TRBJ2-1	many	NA	TGTGCCAGCAGCCTCGGGGGGCGAGTGTACAATGAGCAGTTCTTC	CASSLGGRVYNEQFF
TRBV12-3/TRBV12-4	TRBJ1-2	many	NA	TGTGCCAGCAGTAACGGGTCATGGGGCTACACCTTC	CASSNGSWGYTF
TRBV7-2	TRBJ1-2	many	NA	TGTGCCAAAACTGGGGGGGCCCACTATGGCTACACCTTC	CAKTGGAHYGYTF
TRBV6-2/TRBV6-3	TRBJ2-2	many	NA	TGTGCCAGCAGGCTGGGGGCCGCGAACACCGGGGAGCTGTTTTTT	CASRLGAANTGELFF
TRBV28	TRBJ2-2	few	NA	TGTGCCAGCAGTCCCCCTCTCTACGGGGGGACAATGGTAGCCGGGGAGCTGTTTTTT	CASSPPLYGGTMVAGELFF
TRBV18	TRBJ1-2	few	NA	TGTGCCAGCTCACCGGAGGCGGTCTATGGCTACACCTTC	CASSPEAVYGYTF
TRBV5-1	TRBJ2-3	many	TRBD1	TGCGCCAGCAGCCCCGGACAGGGGACGGGCACAGATACGCAGTATTTT	CASSPGQGTGTDTQYF
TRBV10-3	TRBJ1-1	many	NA	TGTGCCATCACGGCACTCGTGAACACTGAAGCTTTCTTT	CAITALVNTEAFF
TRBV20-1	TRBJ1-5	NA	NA	TGCAGTGCTAGGACGACTGGGTTCAATCAGCCCCAGCATTTT	CSARTTGFNQPQHF
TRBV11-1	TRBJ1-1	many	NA	TGTGCCAGCAGCTTAGCCGCAGGACGTAACACTGAAGCTTTCTTT	CASSLAAGRNTEAFF
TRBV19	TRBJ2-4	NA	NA	TGTGCCAGTAGTATTTCGGGGACGGGAACCAAAAACATTCAGTACTTC	CASSISGTGTKNIQYF
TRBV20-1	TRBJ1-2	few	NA	TGCAGTGCTAGAGACCTACTTAACTGGGGCTACACCTTC	CSARDLLNWGYTF
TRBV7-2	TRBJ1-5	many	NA	TGTGCCAGCAGCTTAGCGGGGGGGAGAAGCAATCAGCCCCAGCATTTT	CASSLAGGRSNQPQHF
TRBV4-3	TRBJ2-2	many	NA	TGCGCCAGCAGCCACGAGTTCCCCAGTGCGCGCGGGGAGCTGTTTTTT	CASSHEFPSARGELFF